These T cell receptor beta chains were read from a single sample in a study of blood T cell repertoires in COVID-19. Generated by immunoSEQ multiplex PCR, the TCRdb table keeps only in-frame clones and is missing some. Of about 270,000 clones in the sample, 83% were seen once. The material sequenced was peripheral blood. The receptors were gathered from a woman in her fifties or sixties who had recovered from COVID-19. The CDR3 runs from the conserved cysteine through the conserved F or W. A D gene is named only where the DNA matches it firmly. Not all rows give a size; the values are once, few, many and, for expanded clones, a class.

j_call clone_size v_call d_call cdr3_nt cdr3_aa
TRBJ2-6 . TRBV28 TRBD1 TGTGCCAGCAGCCTGGTACAGGGGGCCCCCTCTGGGGCCAACGTCCTGACTTTC CASSLVQGAPSGANVLTF
TRBJ2-2 . TRBV9 . TGTGCCAGCGCGAGGGGGAGTACGAACACCGGGGAGCTGTTTTTT CASARGSTNTGELFF
TRBJ2-2 . TRBV6-5 . TGTGCCAGCAGTTATGGCCAGGAGGCCGGGGAGCTGTTTTTT CASSYGQEAGELFF
TRBJ2-7 once TRBV5-1 . TGCGCCAGCAGCTTGGACCCGAGCTCCTACGAGCAGTACTTC CASSLDPSSYEQYF
TRBJ1-1 . TRBV7-2 . TGTGCCAGCAGCTTTCCAGGGTTTCAGAGCACTGAAGCTTTCTTT CASSFPGFQSTEAFF
TRBJ1-3 . TRBV5-1 . TGCGCCAGCAGCACCCGTGGGGGGGCCGGAAACACCATATATTTT CASSTRGGAGNTIYF
TRBJ2-5 . TRBV4-2 TRBD2 TGTGCCAGCAGCCAAGATGGACTAGCGGGGGGGCGGGACCAAGAGACCCAGTACTTC CASSQDGLAGGRDQETQYF
TRBJ2-3 . TRBV28 TRBD2 TGTGCCAGCAGTTCCCGACTAGCGGGGGGGAACACAGATACGCAGTATTTT CASSSRLAGGNTDTQYF
TRBJ2-7 . TRBV6-5 . TGTGCCAGTCGTAGGGCGGGGACCAACGAGCAGTACTTC CASRRAGTNEQYF
TRBJ2-2 . TRBV5-1 TRBD1 TGCGCCAGCAGCGCCGGGACAGGGGGAACCAACACCGGGGAGCTGTTTTTT CASSAGTGGTNTGELFF
TRBJ2-1 . TRBV6-2/TRBV6-3 TRBD2 TGTGCCAGCAGTTACTCGAAGCGGGAGTTCAATTCCTATGAGCAGTTCTTC CASSYSKREFNSYEQFF
TRBJ2-2 . TRBV5-1 . TGCGCCAGCAGCTTGGTGCCAGGGGCGGACACCGGGGAGCTGTTTTTT CASSLVPGADTGELFF
TRBJ2-2 . TRBV11-2 TRBD2 TGTGCCAGCAGCTCCCCCAGGACTAGCGGGGGGCCGAACACCGGGGAGCTGTTTTTT CASSSPRTSGGPNTGELFF
TRBJ2-2 . TRBV12-3/TRBV12-4 . TGTGCCAGCAGCACGGGCGGGGAGCTGTTTTTT CASSTGGELFF
TRBJ1-5 . TRBV7-8 . TGTGCCAGCAGCTCCGACATTCAGCCCCAGCATTTT CASSSDIQPQHF
TRBJ1-6 . TRBV4-2 . TGTGCCAGCAGCTCGGAGGGCAGGGATTCACCCCTCCACTTT CASSSEGRDSPLHF
TRBJ1-4 . TRBV9 TRBD1 TGTGCCAGCAGCTTAAATATGGGGACAGGGCGAAATGAAAAACTGTTTTTT CASSLNMGTGRNEKLFF
TRBJ2-7 . TRBV5-1 . TGCGCCAGCAGCTTGGCCGGGGGTTTCACCTACGAGCAGTACTTC CASSLAGGFTYEQYF
TRBJ2-1 . TRBV5-1 . TGCGCCAGCAGCCCGGTGGCAGGGGCCTACAATGAGCAGTTCTTC CASSPVAGAYNEQFF
TRBJ2-3 . TRBV28 TRBD2 TGTGCCAGCAGTCTCGGTTTAGCGGGGTCGGATACGCAGTATTTT CASSLGLAGSDTQYF
TRBJ2-3 . TRBV7-9 . TGTGCCAGCAGCTTTAACCAGGGAACAGATACGCAGTATTTT CASSFNQGTDTQYF
TRBJ2-1 . TRBV19 . TGTGCCAGTAGTACACAGGGTCTTATGAACAATGAGCAGTTCTTC CASSTQGLMNNEQFF
TRBJ1-2 . TRBV7-2 TRBD1 TGTGCCAGCAGCTTAGGTCGACAGGGTGGCGGCTACACCTTC CASSLGRQGGGYTF
TRBJ2-5 . TRBV7-2 TRBD2 TGTGCCAGCAGCGCCAGACTAGCGGGGCCACGGGAGACCCAGTACTTC CASSARLAGPRETQYF
TRBJ1-2 once TRBV11-1 . TGTGCCAGCAGCTTAGCGCGTGTGACGGAGGGCTACACCTTC CASSLARVTEGYTF
TRBJ1-5 . TRBV19 TRBD1 TGTGCCAGTAGTATGGGACAGGGTATATATCAGCCCCAGCATTTT CASSMGQGIYQPQHF
TRBJ1-2 . TRBV5-1 TRBD1 TGCGCCAGCAGCTTGGCCGGACAGGGGGCGGATGGCTACACCTTC CASSLAGQGADGYTF
TRBJ2-1 . TRBV4-2 TRBD2 TGTGCCAGCAGCCAAGAAGGTGGGGGGACTAGCGGGATCTATGAGCAGTTCTTC CASSQEGGGTSGIYEQFF
TRBJ1-1 once TRBV6-2/TRBV6-3 . TGTGCCAGCAGTTACAGGGGTACCATGAACACTGAAGCTTTCTTT CASSYRGTMNTEAFF
TRBJ1-2 . TRBV27 . TGTGCCAGCAGTCCGACCGGGGAAAACTATGGCTACACCTTC CASSPTGENYGYTF
TRBJ1-1 . TRBV6-1 TRBD1 TGTGCCAGCAGTGAAAGACAGGGGTCGGCCACTGAAGCTTTCTTT CASSERQGSATEAFF
TRBJ2-1 . TRBV4-3 TRBD2 TGCGCCAGCAGCCAGGCTAGCGGGAGGGCCTTCCATGAGCAGTTCTTC CASSQASGRAFHEQFF
TRBJ1-2 . TRBV2 . TGTGCCAGCAGTACGGAGATCTATGGCTACACCTTC CASSTEIYGYTF
TRBJ2-7 . TRBV4-1 TRBD1 TGCGCCAGCAGCCAAGTGCAACAGGGGGCCTACGAGCAGTACTTC CASSQVQQGAYEQYF
TRBJ2-2 few TRBV7-9 . TGTGCCAGCAGCCCCCCTTTTCAGGGGACGAACACCGGGGAGCTGTTTTTT CASSPPFQGTNTGELFF
TRBJ1-1 . TRBV28 TRBD1 TGTGCCAGCAGTTCGACGATCACTTGGACAGGACGGAACACTGAAGCTTTCTTT CASSSTITWTGRNTEAFF
TRBJ2-3 . TRBV7-9 . TGTGCCAGCAGCTTAGGTCTTGTAGATACGCAGTATTTT CASSLGLVDTQYF
TRBJ1-1 . TRBV5-1 . TGCGCCAGCGGGGGGGAGAACACTGAAGCTTTCTTT CASGGENTEAFF
TRBJ1-4 few TRBV28 TRBD1 TGTGCCGCATCGGAGGGGGCGGCTAATGAAAAACTGTTTTTT CAASEGAANEKLFF
TRBJ1-6 . TRBV7-8 . TGTGCCAGCAGCTTAGCGAACCAGGGAATAAATTCACCCCTCCACTTT CASSLANQGINSPLHF
TRBJ1-4 once TRBV6-5 . TGTGCCAGCAGTTACGGATACAGGGTTGAAAAACTGTTTTTT CASSYGYRVEKLFF
TRBJ2-7 . TRBV5-4 . TGTGCCAGCAGCTTGGTGGGGGCGGGCCAAACCTACGAGCAGTACTTC CASSLVGAGQTYEQYF